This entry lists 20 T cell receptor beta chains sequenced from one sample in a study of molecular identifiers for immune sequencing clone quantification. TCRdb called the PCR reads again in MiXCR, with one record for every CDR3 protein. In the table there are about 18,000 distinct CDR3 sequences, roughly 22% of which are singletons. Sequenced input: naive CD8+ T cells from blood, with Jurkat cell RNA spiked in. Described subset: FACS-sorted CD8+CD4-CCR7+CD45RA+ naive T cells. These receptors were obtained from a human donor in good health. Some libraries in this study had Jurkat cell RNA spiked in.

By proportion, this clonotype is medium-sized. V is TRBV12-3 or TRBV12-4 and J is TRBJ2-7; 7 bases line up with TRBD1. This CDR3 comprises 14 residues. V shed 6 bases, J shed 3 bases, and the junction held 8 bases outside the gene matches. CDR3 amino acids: CASSRTGQSYEQYF. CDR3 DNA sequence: TGTGCCAGCAGCCGAACGGGACAGAGCTACGAGCAGTACTTC.

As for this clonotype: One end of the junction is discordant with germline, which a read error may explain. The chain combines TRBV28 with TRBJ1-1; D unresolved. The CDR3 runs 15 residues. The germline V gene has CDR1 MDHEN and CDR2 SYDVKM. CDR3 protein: CVSSYLTRVNTEAFF. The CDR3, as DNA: TGTGTCAGCAGCTACCTGACCAGAGTGAACACTGAAGCTTTCTTT.

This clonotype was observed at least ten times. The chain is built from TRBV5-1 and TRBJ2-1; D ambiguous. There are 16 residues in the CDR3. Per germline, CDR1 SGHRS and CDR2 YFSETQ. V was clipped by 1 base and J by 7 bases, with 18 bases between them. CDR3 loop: CASSLREDLSTNEQFF. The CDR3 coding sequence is TGCGCCAGCAGCTTGAGAGAAGACCTGTCGACGAATGAGCAGTTCTTC.

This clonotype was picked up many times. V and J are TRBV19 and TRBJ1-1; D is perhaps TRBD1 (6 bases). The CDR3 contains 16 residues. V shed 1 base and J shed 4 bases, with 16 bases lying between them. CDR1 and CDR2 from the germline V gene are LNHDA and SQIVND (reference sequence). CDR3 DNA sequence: TGTGCCAGTAGTATAGTAAGGAGGGGGAGAGGCACTGAAGCTTTCTTT. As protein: CASSIVRRGRGTEAFF.

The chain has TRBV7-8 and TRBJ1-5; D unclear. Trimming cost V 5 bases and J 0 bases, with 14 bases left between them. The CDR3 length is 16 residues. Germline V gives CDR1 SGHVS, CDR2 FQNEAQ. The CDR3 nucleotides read TGTGCCAGCAGCCGCCTAGTAACCTATAGCAATCAGCCCCAGCATTTT. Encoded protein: CASSRLVTYSNQPQHF.

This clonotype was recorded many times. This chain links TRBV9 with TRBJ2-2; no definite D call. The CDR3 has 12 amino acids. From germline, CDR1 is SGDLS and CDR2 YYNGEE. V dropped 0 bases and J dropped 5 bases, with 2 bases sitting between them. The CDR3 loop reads CASSVATGELFF. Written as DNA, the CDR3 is TGTGCCAGCAGCGTAGCGACCGGGGAGCTGTTTTTT.

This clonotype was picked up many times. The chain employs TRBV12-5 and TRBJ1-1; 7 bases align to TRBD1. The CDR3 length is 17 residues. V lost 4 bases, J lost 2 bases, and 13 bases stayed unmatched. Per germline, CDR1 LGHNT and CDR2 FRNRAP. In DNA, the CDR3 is TGTGCTAGTGGTTATTCACTACAGGGGAGTATCAACACTGAAGCTTTCTTT. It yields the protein CASGYSLQGSINTEAFF.

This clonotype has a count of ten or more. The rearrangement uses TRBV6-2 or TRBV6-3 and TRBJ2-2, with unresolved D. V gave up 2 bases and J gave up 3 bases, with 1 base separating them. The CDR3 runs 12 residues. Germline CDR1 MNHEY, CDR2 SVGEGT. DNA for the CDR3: TGTGCCAGCAGTTACCACACCGGGGAGCTGTTTTTT. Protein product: CASSYHTGELFF.

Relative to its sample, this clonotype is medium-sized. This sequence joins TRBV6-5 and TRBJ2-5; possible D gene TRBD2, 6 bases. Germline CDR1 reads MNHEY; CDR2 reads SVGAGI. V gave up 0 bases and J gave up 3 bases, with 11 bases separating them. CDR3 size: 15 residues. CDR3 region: CASSYSRGEEETQYF. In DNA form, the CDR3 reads TGTGCCAGCAGTTACTCGAGAGGGGAGGAAGAGACCCAGTACTTC.

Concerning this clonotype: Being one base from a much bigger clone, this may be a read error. DNA of the CDR3: TGTGCCAGCAGCCCAGGGGACAGGAGTGGGGAAAATGAGGAGTTCTTC. Protein: CASSPGDRSGENEEFF. The rearrangement joins TRBV11-2 to TRBJ2-1, with 8 bases lining up with TRBD1. From germline, CDR1 is SGHAT and CDR2 FQNNGV. The CDR3 spans 16 residues.

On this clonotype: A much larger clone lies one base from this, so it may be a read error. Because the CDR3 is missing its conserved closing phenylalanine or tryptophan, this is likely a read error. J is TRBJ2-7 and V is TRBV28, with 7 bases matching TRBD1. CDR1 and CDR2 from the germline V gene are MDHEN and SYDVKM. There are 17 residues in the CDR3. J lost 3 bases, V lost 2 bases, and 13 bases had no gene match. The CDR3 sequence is CASSLRRNRGSHYEQYY. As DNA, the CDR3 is TGTGCCAGCAGTTTAAGGAGAAACAGGGGAAGCCACTACGAGCAGTACTAC.

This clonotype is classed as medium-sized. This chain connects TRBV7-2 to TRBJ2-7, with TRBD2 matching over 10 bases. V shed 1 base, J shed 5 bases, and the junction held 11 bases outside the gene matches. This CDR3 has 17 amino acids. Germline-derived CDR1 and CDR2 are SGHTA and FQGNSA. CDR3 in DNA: TGTGCCAGCAGCTTAGTGATGCTAGCGGGAGTAGGAAACGAGCAGTACTTC. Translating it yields CASSLVMLAGVGNEQYF.

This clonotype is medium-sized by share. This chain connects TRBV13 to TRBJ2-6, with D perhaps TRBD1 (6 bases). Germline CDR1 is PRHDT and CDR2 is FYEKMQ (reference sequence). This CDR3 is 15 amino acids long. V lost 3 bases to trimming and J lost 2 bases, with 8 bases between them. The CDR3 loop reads CASSLQGTGANVLTF. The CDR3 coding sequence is TGTGCCAGCAGCTTGCAGGGGACTGGGGCCAACGTCCTGACTTTC.

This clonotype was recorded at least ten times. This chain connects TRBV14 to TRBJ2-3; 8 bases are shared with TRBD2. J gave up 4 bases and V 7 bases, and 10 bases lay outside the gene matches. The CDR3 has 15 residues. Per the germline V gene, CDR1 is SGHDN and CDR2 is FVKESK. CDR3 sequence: CASTTGLAASDTQYF. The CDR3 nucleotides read TGTGCCAGCACCACCGGACTAGCCGCGTCAGATACGCAGTATTTT.

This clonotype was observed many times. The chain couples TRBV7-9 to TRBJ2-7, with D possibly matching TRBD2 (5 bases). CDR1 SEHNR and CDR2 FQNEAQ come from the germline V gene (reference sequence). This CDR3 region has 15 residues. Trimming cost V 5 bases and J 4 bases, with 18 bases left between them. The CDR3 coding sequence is TGTGCCAGCAGCGCCGCCGGGGAGTCCTTTTACGAGCAGTACTTC. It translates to CASSAAGESFYEQYF.

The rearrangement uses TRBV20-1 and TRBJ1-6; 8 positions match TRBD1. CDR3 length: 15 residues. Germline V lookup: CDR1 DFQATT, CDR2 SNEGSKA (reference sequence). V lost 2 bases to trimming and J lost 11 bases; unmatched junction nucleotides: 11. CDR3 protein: CSARNIGQGRTPLHF. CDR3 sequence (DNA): TGCAGTGCTAGAAACATCGGACAGGGACGGACACCCCTCCACTTT.

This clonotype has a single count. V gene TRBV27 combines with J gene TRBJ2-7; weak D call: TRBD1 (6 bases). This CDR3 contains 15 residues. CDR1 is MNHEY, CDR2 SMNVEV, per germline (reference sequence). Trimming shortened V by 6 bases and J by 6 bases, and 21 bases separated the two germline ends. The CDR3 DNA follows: TGTGCCAGCAGGTTTGACGGACAGAGGGCGGGCGAGCAGTACTTC. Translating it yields CASRFDGQRAGEQYF.

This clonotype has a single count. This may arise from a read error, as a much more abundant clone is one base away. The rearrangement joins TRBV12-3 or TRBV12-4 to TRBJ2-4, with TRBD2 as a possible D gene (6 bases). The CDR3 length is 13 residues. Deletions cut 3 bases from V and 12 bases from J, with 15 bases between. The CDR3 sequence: CASSLAGPHTQYF. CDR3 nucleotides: TGTGCCAGCAGTTTGGCGGGACCCCACACTCAGTACTTC.

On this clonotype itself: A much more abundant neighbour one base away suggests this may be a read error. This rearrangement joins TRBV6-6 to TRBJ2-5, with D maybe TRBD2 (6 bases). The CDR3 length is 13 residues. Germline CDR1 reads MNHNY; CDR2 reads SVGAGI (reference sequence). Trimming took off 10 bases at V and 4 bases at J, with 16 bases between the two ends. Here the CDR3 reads CANNWGGIETQYF. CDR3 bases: TGTGCCAACAACTGGGGAGGTATAGAGACCCAGTACTTC.

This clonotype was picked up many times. This CDR3 is CASSDRDRVRSGANVLTF. The CDR3 bases are TGTGCCAGCAGTGACAGGGACAGGGTGCGCTCTGGGGCCAACGTCCTGACTTTC. The chain is built from TRBV6-4 and TRBJ2-6; 9 nucleotides match TRBD1. The J segment lost 0 bases and the V segment lost 2 bases, leaving 5 bases of the junction unmatched. This CDR3 has 18 residues. CDR1 and CDR2 (germline): MRHNA, SNTAGT.